Below are 10 T cell receptor beta chains sequenced from a single sample in a study of tumor and adjacent non-tumor tissue in lung cancer. RNA was extracted from bulk tissue without any cell sorting. The library came from three nested PCR rounds adapted from ARM-PCR protocols. TCRdb used MiXCR to reprocess the multiplex PCR reads, holding one entry per CDR3 protein. The sample holds some 120,000 distinct CDR3 sequences, 66% seen once. The sample taken for sequencing was lung tumor tissue. The source of these receptors is a man in his thirties or forties with non-small cell lung cancer.

The sample holds one count of this clonotype. An end of the junction does not agree with germline; a read error may underlie this. CDR3 protein: CSARANGGYNEHFF. CDR3 nucleotide sequence: TGCAGTGCTCGTGCTAACGGGGGTTACAATGAGCACTTCTTC. V usage is TRBV20-1 and J usage is TRBJ2-1; a possible D gene is TRBD2 (6 bases). This CDR3 is 14 amino acids long. CDR1 is DFQATT, CDR2 SNEGSKA, per germline (reference sequence).

With regard to this clonotype: This may arise from a read error, as a much more abundant clone is one base away. The chain is built from TRBV7-8 and TRBJ1-3, with D maybe TRBD1 (5 bases). This CDR3 contains 16 residues. Germline-derived CDR1 and CDR2 are SGHVS and FQNEAQ. The ends were cut back, 2 bases at V and 0 bases at J, with 11 bases in the middle. This chain's CDR3 is CASSLRGNPSGNTIYF. CDR3 DNA: TGTGCCAGCAGCTTACGGGGGAACCCCTCTGGAAACACCATATATTTT.

A single count supports this clonotype. Its ends do not fully match the called genes, so a read error is possible. This rearrangement joins TRBV11-3 to TRBJ2-5, with 8 bases that match TRBD2. This CDR3 comprises 16 residues. The germline V gene encodes CDR1 SGHNT and CDR2 YENEEA. This CDR3 reads CTSSFGGLGPGETRYF. Here the CDR3 DNA reads TGTACCAGCAGTTTCGGGGGACTAGGGCCGGGAGAGACCCGTTACTTC.

The table lists this clonotype with many counts. The CDR3 sequence: CASSQDRAIRGTEAFF. CDR3 nucleotides: TGTGCCAGCAGCCAGGACAGGGCGATTCGTGGCACTGAAGCTTTCTTT. The chain uses TRBV5-4 and TRBJ1-1, with 8 bases lining up with TRBD1. The CDR3 is made up of 16 amino acids. Germline assignment: CDR1 SGHNT and CDR2 YYREEE (reference sequence). The V segment lost 4 bases and the J segment 4 bases; nucleotides outside the gene matches: 12.

This clonotype was seen once. Given a much more abundant clone one base away, this may be a read error. Lacking the conserved final phenylalanine or tryptophan, this CDR3 likely reflects a read error. This chain connects TRBV6-1 to TRBJ1-1; D remains unclear. The CDR3 is 14 residues long. Trimming removed 2 bases at V and 0 bases at J, with 7 bases between. CDR1 and CDR2 (germline): MNHNS, SASEGT. The CDR3 protein is CASSERFMNTEAFL. The CDR3 DNA follows: TGTGCCAGCAGTGAACGTTTCATGAACACTGAAGCTTTCCTT.

As regards this clonotype: A much larger clone sits a single nucleotide away, making a read error possible. The V call is TRBV20-1, the J call TRBJ2-1, with 9 bases fitting TRBD2. CDR1 is DFQATT and CDR2 is SNEGSKA in the germline V gene (reference sequence). This CDR3 comprises 13 residues. J gave up 8 bases and V 6 bases, and 8 bases lay outside the gene matches. This CDR3 is CSATIAGVYEQFF. CDR3 nucleotides: TGCAGTGCAACTATAGCGGGGGTCTATGAGCAGTTCTTC.

This clonotype was detected ten times or more. The chain combines TRBV20-1 with TRBJ1-2; tentative D call: TRBD1 (5 bases). CDR1 and CDR2 from the germline V gene are DFQATT and SNEGSKA (reference sequence). Deletions cut 5 bases from V and 2 bases from J, with 12 bases between. The length of the CDR3 is 13 residues. For the CDR3, the DNA is TGCAGTGCTTTGGCCCGGGACAACTATGGCTACACCTTC. This gives the protein CSALARDNYGYTF.

As for this clonotype: At one boundary the junction diverges from the germline segment, which might be a read error. This chain connects TRBV6-5 to TRBJ1-6; D may be TRBD1 (5 bases). The CDR3 totals 16 residues. The germline V gene has CDR1 MNHEY and CDR2 SVGAGI. CDR3 in amino acids: CASSYGGTSHNSPLHF. The CDR3 bases are TGCGCCAGCAGTTACGGGGGGACGAGCCATAATTCACCCCTCCACTTT.

Points on this clonotype: A read error is possible here, since a much larger clone lies one base away. The V and J genes are TRBV6-5 and TRBJ2-3, with 9 bases matching TRBD2. The CDR3 sequence is 16 residues long. Germline CDR1 MNHEY, CDR2 SVGAGI. The CDR3 here is CASSYGGGAGADTRYF. The CDR3 DNA reads as TGTGCCAGCAGTTATGGCGGGGGGGCCGGCGCAGATACGCGGTATTTT.

Details on this clonotype: Just one base apart from a much larger clone, this may be a read error. The gene calls are TRBV29-1 and TRBJ1-1; a possible D gene is TRBD1 (5 bases). CDR1 is SQVTM, CDR2 ANQGSEA, per germline. The CDR3 length is 14 residues. The V and J ends lost 3 bases and 5 bases respectively, with 16 bases between them. The CDR3 sequence: CSVDRGGGRTEAFF. In DNA, the CDR3 is TGCAGCGTTGATAGGGGCGGGGGAAGGACTGAAGCTTTCTTT.